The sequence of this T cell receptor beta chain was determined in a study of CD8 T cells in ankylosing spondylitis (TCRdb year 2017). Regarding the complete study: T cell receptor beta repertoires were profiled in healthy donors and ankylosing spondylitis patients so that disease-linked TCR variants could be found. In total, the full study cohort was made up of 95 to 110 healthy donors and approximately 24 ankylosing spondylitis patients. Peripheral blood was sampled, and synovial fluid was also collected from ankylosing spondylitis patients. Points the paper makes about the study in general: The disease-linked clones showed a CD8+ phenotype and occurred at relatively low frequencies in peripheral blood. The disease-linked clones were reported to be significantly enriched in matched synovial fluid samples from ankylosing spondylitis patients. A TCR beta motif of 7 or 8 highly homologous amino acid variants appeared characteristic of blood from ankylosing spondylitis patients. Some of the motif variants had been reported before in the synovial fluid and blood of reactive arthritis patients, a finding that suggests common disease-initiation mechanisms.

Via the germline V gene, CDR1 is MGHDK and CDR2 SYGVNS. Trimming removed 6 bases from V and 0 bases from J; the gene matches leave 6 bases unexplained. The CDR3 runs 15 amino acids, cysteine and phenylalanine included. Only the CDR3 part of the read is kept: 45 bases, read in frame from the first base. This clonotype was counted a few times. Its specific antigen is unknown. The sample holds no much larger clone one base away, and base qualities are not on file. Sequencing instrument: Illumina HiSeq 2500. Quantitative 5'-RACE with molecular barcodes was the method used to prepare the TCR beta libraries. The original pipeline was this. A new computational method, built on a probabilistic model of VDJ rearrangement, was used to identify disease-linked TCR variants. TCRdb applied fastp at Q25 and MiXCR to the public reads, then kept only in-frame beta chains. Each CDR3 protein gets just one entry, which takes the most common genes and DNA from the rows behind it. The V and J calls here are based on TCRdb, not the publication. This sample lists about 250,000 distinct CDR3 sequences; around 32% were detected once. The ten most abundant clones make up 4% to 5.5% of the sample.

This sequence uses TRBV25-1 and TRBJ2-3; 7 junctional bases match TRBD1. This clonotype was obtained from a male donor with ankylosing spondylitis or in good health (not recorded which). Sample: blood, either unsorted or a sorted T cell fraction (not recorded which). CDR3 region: CASRGTEASTDTQYF. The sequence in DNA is TGTGCCAGCAGAGGGACAGAAGCCAGCACAGATACGCAGTATTTT.